Given below is one T cell receptor beta chain in context. The sample is drawn from a study of shared clonotypes between healthy human individuals. Germline V gene sequence: CDR1 SEHNR, CDR2 FQNEAQ (reference sequence). The CDR3 is 14 residues long. V was cut by 4 bases and J by 6 bases, with 16 bases left in between. CD8 cells classed as naive were CD45RO-negative and positively selected for CCR7, excluding terminally differentiated effector memory CD45RA+ cells. The data were produced by immunoSEQ multiplex PCR, yet TCRdb's version contains in-frame clones alone and is incomplete. In the table there are about 700,000 clones, approximately 90% of which are singletons.

The sequencing sample was made of naive CD8+ T cells sorted from blood. The TCR originated in a man in his thirties or forties in good health. The chain employs TRBV7-9 and TRBJ2-7; a weak D match, TRBD1 (6 bases). The CDR3, as DNA: TGTGCCAGCAGCTCGTCGGACCACAGGGTCGAGCAGTACTTC. It translates to CASSSSDHRVEQYF.